Detailed here is one T cell receptor beta chain. The antigen is not known. The data were obtained in a study of cytomegalovirus exposure and HLA in healthy donors. Donors were nominally healthy when sampled, though unrecorded immune exposures were likely. PCR involved 60 Vbeta and 13 Jbeta primers. The assay was immunoSEQ multiplex PCR, and TCRdb's table has in-frame clones only and misses some. The table lists 150,000 to 160,000 clones, about 80% of them singletons, with approximately 4% in the top ten. Germline loops: CDR1 WSHSY, CDR2 SAAADI. The CDR3 runs 12 residues. V was cut by 9 bases and J by 2 bases, with 11 bases left in between. Study observations and caveats: In a later analysis, donors in an Asian-associated ancestry cluster reportedly had fewer N-insertions in productive TCRs than the cohort mean. Associated with cytomegalovirus, according to the listing, were 150 to 200 TCR beta chains. Productive status was seen about 90% or about 30% of the time for most TCR beta V segments in an earlier analysis.

The J gene is TRBJ2-7, the V gene TRBV10-2, with D unclear. This clonotype originated in a woman aged 40 to 50 in good health and CMV-seronegative. The sequenced sample consisted of PBMCs. This chain's CDR3 is CASSRNTYEQYF. CDR3 bases: TGCGCCAGTTCCAGGAATACCTACGAGCAGTACTTC.